A single sample gave rise to the 28 T cell receptor beta chains below, sequenced in a study of cytomegalovirus exposure and HLA in healthy donors. The PCR made use of 60 Vbeta and 13 Jbeta primers. Sequencing was performed with immunoSEQ multiplex PCR; in TCRdb, only in-frame clones are kept and a portion is missing. The sample records 90,000 or so clones, just under 70% being singletons. The specimen sequenced was PBMCs. These TCRs come from a man aged 45-60 years in good health and CMV-seronegative.

This clone was seen a few times. The rearrangement joins TRBV4-2 to TRBJ2-1, with 9 bases lining up with TRBD2. J lost 7 bases, V lost 4 bases, and 5 bases had no gene match. The CDR3 has 14 residues. Germline V lookup: CDR1 LGHNA, CDR2 YNFKEQ. CDR3 amino acids: CASSLGLAENEQFF. In DNA form, the CDR3 reads TGTGCCAGCAGCCTGGGACTAGCAGAGAATGAGCAGTTCTTC.

Concerning this clone: This is likely a read error, given that the CDR3 carries no conserved phenylalanine or tryptophan at its end. V gene TRBV5-1 combines with J gene TRBJ2-2; tentatively, D is TRBD2 (7 bases). The CDR3 length is 17 residues. Germline CDR1 and CDR2: SGHRS and YFSETQ. Trimming removed 4 bases at V and 1 base at J, with 17 bases between. CDR3 residues: CASSPAGAALNTGELFV. The CDR3 DNA follows: TGCGCCAGCAGCCCGGCGGGGGCGGCGTTGAACACCGGGGAGCTGTTTGTT.

This clone was counted only a few times. This chain uses TRBV7-2 with TRBJ2-3; no definite D call. The CDR3 contains 15 residues. Trimming stripped 5 bases from V and 2 bases from J, with 14 bases between. Germline V CDR1 and CDR2: SGHTA, FQGNSA. The CDR3 DNA reads as TGTGCCAGCAGCCTCGTCTTAGACAACACAGATACGCAGTATTTT. This codes for CASSLVLDNTDTQYF.

This chain connects TRBV11-3 to TRBJ2-3; TRBD2 matches 8 bases. Germline CDR1 reads SGHNT; CDR2 reads YENEEA. This CDR3 region has 15 residues. Trimming removed 4 bases from V and 4 bases from J; junction bases left unmatched: 7. The CDR3 loop is CASSSPYGGADTQYF. CDR3 DNA: TGTGCCAGCAGCTCCCCATACGGGGGGGCAGATACGCAGTATTTT.

This clone occurred once. The V gene is TRBV19, the J gene TRBJ2-5; D possibly corresponds to TRBD2 (5 bases). The CDR3 runs 14 residues. CDR1 and CDR2 (germline): LNHDA, SQIVND (reference sequence). Trimming removed 9 bases from V and 5 bases from J, with 19 bases in between. This CDR3 reads CASKPTERWETQYF. The CDR3 nucleotides read TGTGCCAGCAAGCCAACGGAGCGGTGGGAGACCCAGTACTTC.

This chain joins TRBV7-9 and TRBJ1-2; possibly TRBD1 for D (5 bases). Germline values: CDR1 SEHNR, CDR2 FQNEAQ (reference sequence). Trimming cost V 6 bases and J 0 bases, with 11 bases left between them. CDR3 length: 14 amino acids. The CDR3 DNA is TGTGCCAGCAGGTCGGGGGTTCCTAACTATGGCTACACCTTC. Residues: CASRSGVPNYGYTF.

V and J are TRBV5-1 and TRBJ2-2, with D possibly being TRBD1 (6 bases). Germline lookup yields CDR1 SGHRS and CDR2 YFSETQ. V shed 0 bases and J shed 5 bases, with 11 bases lying between them. This CDR3 has 15 residues. The CDR3 DNA sequence: TGCGCCAGCAGCTTGGAAGGACAGTGGACCGGGGAGCTGTTTTTT. It yields the protein CASSLEGQWTGELFF.

The CDR3 here is CASTAARDWSNQPQHF. DNA of the CDR3: TGTGCCAGCACCGCGGCGCGGGATTGGAGCAATCAGCCCCAGCATTTT. The chain has TRBV21-1 and TRBJ1-5. TRBV21-1 is a listed pseudogene. This CDR3 is 16 amino acids long.

Comments on this clone: At one end the junction does not follow the germline gene, possibly because of a read error. The chain uses TRBV28 and TRBJ1-5; D not certain. This CDR3 contains 15 residues. In germline, CDR1 is MDHEN, CDR2 SYDVKM. CDR3 in amino acids: CASSVPLGSPQAQHF. The CDR3 DNA follows: TGTGCCAGCAGCGTGCCCCTCGGGAGCCCTCAGGCCCAGCATTTT.

This clone showed up just a few times. This rearrangement joins TRBV2 to TRBJ1-4, with 9 bases matching TRBD1. Unmatched junction bases numbered 5, after V lost 5 bases and J lost 4 bases. Germline CDR1 and CDR2: SNHLY and FYNNEI. The CDR3 is 15 residues long. CDR3 residues: CASSTQGAGNEKLFF. Written as DNA, the CDR3 is TGTGCCAGCAGTACACAGGGGGCCGGTAATGAAAAACTGTTTTTT.

The chain uses TRBV29-1 and TRBJ1-2; the match to TRBD1 covers 11 bases. The CDR3 is made up of 12 amino acids. CDR1 and CDR2 from the germline V gene are SQVTM and ANQGSEA. The V segment lost 7 bases and the J segment 8 bases; nucleotides outside the gene matches: 6. The CDR3 nucleotides read TGCAGCGCCTGGACAGGGGGCGCGGGCTACACCTTC. It is translated as CSAWTGGAGYTF. Full variable domain (remainder filled in from reference TRBV29-1 and TRBJ1-2): SAVISQKPSRDICQRGTSLTIQCQVDSQVTMMFWYRQQPGQSLTLIATANQGSEATYESGFVIDKFPISRPNLTFSTLTVSNMSPEDSSIYLCSAWTGGAGYTFGSGTRLTVV.

This sequence joins TRBV7-3 and TRBJ1-1; D gene uncertain. CDR1 is SGHTA and CDR2 is FQGTGA in the germline V gene. CDR3 length equals 15 residues. V dropped 0 bases and J dropped 4 bases, with 12 bases sitting between them. The CDR3 here is CASSLTNGRGTEAFF. CDR3 nucleotide sequence: TGTGCCAGCAGCTTAACGAACGGAAGAGGCACTGAAGCTTTCTTT. Supplemented by reference TRBV7-3 and TRBJ1-1, the full variable domain reads GAGVSQTPSNKVTEKGKYVELRCDPISGHTALYWYRQSLGQGPEFLIYFQGTGAADDSGLPNDRFFAVRPEGSVSTLKIQRTERGDSAVYLCASSLTNGRGTEAFFGQGTRLTVV.

The rearrangement links TRBV27 to TRBJ2-5; perhaps TRBD2 as D (6 bases). Trimming took off 5 bases at V and 3 bases at J, with 16 bases between the two ends. The CDR3 is made up of 15 amino acids. The germline gives CDR1 MNHEY, CDR2 SMNVEV (reference sequence). Written as DNA, the CDR3 is TGTGCCAGCAGTCGTAACTGGGGCGGGGAAGAGACCCAGTACTTC. Translation: CASSRNWGGEETQYF.

This clone has more than one count but fewer than ten. The DNA for the CDR3 is TGTGCCAGCTCGTACGAGGGACAGGGCTATGGCTACACCTTC. Translation gives CASSYEGQGYGYTF. The rearrangement links TRBV18 to TRBJ1-2; 9 bases align to TRBD1. CDR3 size: 14 residues. V lost 6 bases, J lost 4 bases, and 6 bases stayed unmatched. In germline, CDR1 is KGHSH, CDR2 LQKENI.

This chain links TRBV29-1 with TRBJ1-2; D is perhaps TRBD1 (6 bases). Trimming shortened V by 4 bases and J by 7 bases, and 19 bases separated the two germline ends. From germline, CDR1 is SQVTM and CDR2 ANQGSEA. CDR3 size: 14 residues. CDR3 protein: CSVGTDTGGRGYTF. In DNA form, the CDR3 reads TGCAGCGTTGGGACAGACACCGGAGGTCGTGGCTACACCTTC.

The gene calls are TRBV27 and TRBJ1-6; a possible D gene is TRBD1 (5 bases). CDR1 and CDR2 (germline): MNHEY, SMNVEV (reference sequence). The CDR3 is made up of 14 amino acids. Trimming removed 3 bases at V and 8 bases at J, with 11 bases between. The CDR3 DNA reads as TGTGCCAGCAGTTTCTCAGGGAACCATTCACCCCTCCACTTT. This translates into CASSFSGNHSPLHF.

This clone was seen ten or more times. The chain carries TRBV6-5 and TRBJ1-2, with D possibly being TRBD1 (5 bases). The CDR3 sequence is 12 residues long. Between the trimmed V and J ends, which lost 6 bases and 5 bases, there was a span of 10 bases. Germline V gives CDR1 MNHEY, CDR2 SVGAGI. The CDR3 sequence is CASSQGWYGYTF. The CDR3 DNA follows: TGTGCCAGCAGCCAGGGTTGGTATGGCTACACCTTC.

V is TRBV2 and J is TRBJ2-7; D not certain. This CDR3 contains 13 residues. The germline V gene encodes CDR1 SNHLY and CDR2 FYNNEI. Trimming removed 7 bases from V and 3 bases from J, with 13 bases in between. The CDR3 DNA reads as TGTGCCAGCACGCCATACAGTTTCTACGAGCAGTACGTC. It codes for CASTPYSFYEQYV.

The chain carries TRBV7-9 and TRBJ2-5; TRBD2 agrees at 15 bases. The V gene's germline CDR1 is SEHNR and CDR2 FQNEAQ (reference sequence). The CDR3 has 18 residues. V shed 5 bases, J shed 3 bases, and the junction held 10 bases outside the gene matches. CDR3 region: CASSIGGLAGGRKETQYF. The CDR3 nucleotides read TGTGCCAGCAGCATAGGGGGACTAGCGGGAGGCAGAAAAGAGACCCAGTACTTC.

The rearrangement links TRBV4-3 to TRBJ1-6; TRBD1 aligns across 10 bases. Germline V CDR1 and CDR2: LGHNA, YSLEER. Losses at the gene ends were 3 bases for V and 9 bases for J; bases not matched to a gene: 8. This CDR3 comprises 16 residues. The CDR3 sequence is CASSQVNRDRGSPLHF. The CDR3 region has the DNA TGCGCCAGCAGCCAGGTTAACCGGGACAGGGGTTCACCCCTCCACTTT.

Comments on this clone: A far larger clone differs by one base, so this is likely a read error. The chain uses TRBV7-9 and TRBJ1-1; possibly TRBD1 for D (5 bases). Germline V gene lookup returns CDR1 SEHNR and CDR2 FQNEAQ (reference sequence). CDR3 length: 12 residues. In DNA form, the CDR3 reads TGTGCCAGCGGCTTAGACAGACCTGAAGCTTTCTTT. Encoded protein: CASGLDRPEAFF.

There are a few counts of this clone. The V call is TRBV2, the J call TRBJ1-2; a weak D match, TRBD1 (5 bases). V gave up 7 bases and J gave up 4 bases, with 13 bases separating them. CDR3 size: 13 residues. Germline assignment: CDR1 SNHLY and CDR2 FYNNEI. The CDR3, as DNA: TGTGCCAGCATTAAGGGGTTTAGCTATGGCTACACCTTC. Protein product: CASIKGFSYGYTF.

V gene TRBV30 combines with J gene TRBJ2-1; tentative D call: TRBD2 (5 bases). The CDR3 loop spans 14 amino acids. The germline V gene encodes CDR1 GTSNPN and CDR2 SVGIG (reference sequence). Trimming cost V 4 bases and J 0 bases, with 10 bases left between them. The CDR3 region has the DNA TGTGCCTGGAAGGGAGTGAGCTCCTACAATGAGCAGTTCTTC. This encodes CAWKGVSSYNEQFF.

This sequence joins TRBV9 and TRBJ1-1; maybe TRBD1 (5 bases). Trimming took 5 bases from V and 2 from J, leaving 16 bases between them. The length of the CDR3 is 15 residues. The germline V gene has CDR1 SGDLS and CDR2 YYNGEE. CDR3 region: CASSTSPTENTEAFF. CDR3 coding DNA: TGTGCCAGCAGTACCTCCCCGACAGAAAACACTGAAGCTTTCTTT. The whole variable domain, filled in from reference TRBV9 and TRBJ1-1, reads DSGVTQTPKHLITATGQRVTLRCSPRSGDLSVYWYQQSLDQGLQFLIQYYNGEERAKGNILERFSAQQFPDLHSELNLSSLELGDSALYFCASSTSPTENTEAFFGQGTRLTVV.

The chain couples TRBV9 to TRBJ2-3; 10 bases fit TRBD2. The CDR3 length is 15 residues. Germline assignment: CDR1 SGDLS and CDR2 YYNGEE. V dropped 1 base and J dropped 6; count of bases not matched to a gene: 5. This CDR3 is CASSVSSGGSDTQYF. The DNA for the CDR3 is TGTGCCAGCAGCGTATCTAGCGGGGGTAGCGATACGCAGTATTTT.

This clone was counted only a few times. The chain couples TRBV5-6 to TRBJ1-6, with TRBD1 matching over 9 bases. CDR1 and CDR2 from the germline V gene are SGHDT and YYEEEE. CDR3 length equals 14 residues. Trimming removed 4 bases from V and 8 bases from J; junction bases left unmatched: 4. CDR3 residues: CASSIRDRDSPLHF. Written as DNA, the CDR3 is TGTGCCAGCAGCATCCGGGACAGGGATTCACCCCTCCACTTT. The full variable domain, completed using reference TRBV5-6 and TRBJ1-6, is DAGVTQSPTHLIKTRGQQVTLRCSPKSGHDTVSWYQQALGQGPQFIFQYYEEEERQRGNFPDRFSGHQFPNYSSELNVNALLLGDSALYLCASSIRDRDSPLHFGNGTRLTVT.

The chain is built from TRBV10-3 and TRBJ2-3, with 8 positions matching TRBD2. CDR1 is ENHRY and CDR2 is SYGVKD in the germline V gene. The J segment lost 3 bases and the V segment lost 4 bases, leaving 9 bases of the junction unmatched. The CDR3 totals 16 residues. CDR3: CAISGHERGMTDTQYF. As DNA, the CDR3 is TGTGCCATCAGTGGGCACGAGCGGGGGATGACAGATACGCAGTATTTT.

This clone turned up a few times. The CDR3 region has the DNA TGCGCCAGCAGCTTCGTGGATACGCAGTATTTT. This codes for CASSFVDTQYF. The chain joins TRBV5-1 to TRBJ2-3; D gene unclear. The ends were cut back, 2 bases at V and 6 bases at J, with 4 bases in the middle. The CDR3 is 11 amino acids. In germline, CDR1 is SGHRS, CDR2 YFSETQ.